These 24 T cell receptor beta chains were sequenced from one sample in a study of shared clonotypes between healthy human individuals. The assay was immunoSEQ multiplex PCR, and TCRdb's table has in-frame clones only and misses some. Of some 200,000 clones listed, 66% were seen once; the top ten hold 10%. What was sequenced was memory CD4+ T cells sorted from blood. Subset given: CD45RA-negative fraction. The receptors here all came from a man aged 25-45 years in good health.

The chain couples TRBV6-6 to TRBJ1-5; D gene unclear. Trimming took 2 bases from V and 2 from J, leaving 10 bases between them. Per germline, CDR1 MNHNY and CDR2 SVGAGI (reference sequence). This CDR3 has 15 amino acids. The CDR3 here is CASSYKTLGNQPQHF. The CDR3 region has the DNA TGTGCCAGCAGTTACAAGACTCTGGGCAATCAGCCCCAGCATTTT.

The chain joins TRBV9 to TRBJ2-2; D ambiguous. This CDR3 is built from 15 residues. Trimming removed 0 bases at V and 7 bases at J, with 13 bases between. CDR1 is SGDLS and CDR2 is YYNGEE in the germline V gene. Here the CDR3 DNA reads TGTGCCAGCAGCGTAGGTCAGGTTAATATCGGGGAGCTGTTTTTT. Protein sequence: CASSVGQVNIGELFF. The full variable domain, completed using reference TRBV9 and TRBJ2-2, is DSGVTQTPKHLITATGQRVTLRCSPRSGDLSVYWYQQSLDQGLQFLIQYYNGEERAKGNILERFSAQQFPDLHSELNLSSLELGDSALYFCASSVGQVNIGELFFGEGSRLTVL.

The rearrangement joins TRBV7-2 to TRBJ1-1, with 7 bases identical to TRBD1. This CDR3 comprises 15 residues. Trimming removed 5 bases from V and 6 bases from J; junction bases left unmatched: 12. Germline CDR1 SGHTA, CDR2 FQGNSA. In nucleotides, the CDR3 is TGTGCCAGCAGCCAGAGCAGGGGGTTTGAGTCTGAAGCTTTCTTT. Its translation: CASSQSRGFESEAFF.

This clone has a handful of counts. The chain is built from TRBV11-2 and TRBJ2-1; no firm D call. The CDR3 runs to 11 residues. Germline loops: CDR1 SGHAT, CDR2 FQNNGV. V was clipped by 7 bases and J by 12 bases, with 13 bases between them. The CDR3 loop is CASIGYGWQFF. CDR3 coding DNA: TGTGCCAGCATCGGTTATGGTTGGCAGTTCTTC.

This sequence joins TRBV19 and TRBJ2-1; TRBD2 aligns across 7 bases. Germline CDR1 is LNHDA and CDR2 is SQIVND (reference sequence). The CDR3 covers 16 residues. The V gene end was trimmed by 5 bases and the J gene end by 0 bases; junction bases not matched to a gene: 7. CDR3 protein: CASSHLSSGSYNEQFF. The CDR3 DNA follows: TGTGCCAGTAGTCACCTATCTAGCGGCTCCTACAATGAGCAGTTCTTC.

The chain links TRBV6-1 to TRBJ2-5, with D tentatively TRBD1 (5 bases). The CDR3 covers 14 residues. CDR1 and CDR2 (germline): MNHNS, SASEGT. The V end lost 6 bases, the J end lost 2 bases, and 13 bases lay between the germline ends. CDR3: CASRRGDSQETQYF. The CDR3 region has the DNA TGTGCCAGCAGAAGAGGAGACAGTCAAGAGACCCAGTACTTC.

V gene TRBV5-4 combines with J gene TRBJ2-5, with 7 nucleotides matching TRBD1. The CDR3 is 15 amino acids. V was pared by 4 bases and J by 4 bases, with 10 bases of the junction left unmatched. Germline V gene sequence: CDR1 SGHNT, CDR2 YYREEE (reference sequence). In DNA form, the CDR3 reads TGTGCCAGCAGCGACCGGACAGGCCTGGTAGAGACCCAGTACTTC. Protein product: CASSDRTGLVETQYF. Variable domain in full (rest from reference TRBV5-4 and TRBJ2-5): ETGVTQSPTHLIKTRGQQVTLRCSSQSGHNTVSWYQQALGQGPQFIFQYYREEENGRGNFPPRFSGLQFPNYSSELNVNALELDDSALYLCASSDRTGLVETQYFGPGTRLLVL.

The rearrangement joins TRBV10-3 to TRBJ2-1; D perhaps matches TRBD2 (5 bases). The ends were cut back, 5 bases at V and 6 bases at J, with 8 bases in the middle. The CDR3 has 12 residues. Germline values: CDR1 ENHRY, CDR2 SYGVKD. The CDR3 spells CAISRGGNEQFF. CDR3 DNA: TGTGCCATCAGTCGGGGTGGCAATGAGCAGTTCTTC.

The chain is built from TRBV5-1 and TRBJ1-1; tentatively, D is TRBD1 (6 bases). Germline V gives CDR1 SGHRS, CDR2 YFSETQ. V was clipped by 5 bases and J by 8 bases, with 13 bases between them. This CDR3 has 12 residues. The CDR3 bases are TGCGCCAGCAGAGAGAACAGGGAGGAAGCTTTCTTT. It encodes CASRENREEAFF.

The count of this clone is one. The gene calls are TRBV4-3 and TRBJ2-7; 8 bases agree with TRBD2. After removal of 0 bases from V and 4 bases from J, the junction contained 11 bases not matched to a gene. This CDR3 is built from 17 residues. Germline lookup yields CDR1 LGHNA and CDR2 YSLEER. The CDR3 region is CASSQDLEGTRLYEQYF. The CDR3 DNA follows: TGCGCCAGCAGCCAAGATCTTGAAGGGACTAGATTATACGAGCAGTACTTC.

The chain joins TRBV18 to TRBJ2-7, with D tentatively TRBD1 (5 bases). The V end was cut by 8 bases, the J end by 2 bases, with 13 bases between. Germline V lookup: CDR1 KGHSH, CDR2 LQKENI. There are 13 residues in the CDR3. The CDR3 sequence is CASRPTETYEQYF. Written as DNA, the CDR3 is TGTGCCAGCCGCCCGACAGAGACCTACGAGCAGTACTTC. The variable domain in full, with the rest retrieved from reference TRBV18 and TRBJ2-7, is NAGVMQNPRHLVRRRGQEARLRCSPMKGHSHVYWYRQLPEEGLKFMVYLQKENIIDESGMPKERFSAEFPKEGPSILRIQQVVRGDSAAYFCASRPTETYEQYFGPGTRLTVT.

This clone was seen just once. CDR3 sequence: CASSFGTNQETQYF. DNA of the CDR3: TGTGCCAGCAGCTTTGGTACTAACCAAGAGACCCAGTACTTC. This chain joins TRBV7-2 and TRBJ2-5; D gene ambiguous. The CDR3 spans 14 residues. Germline assignment: CDR1 SGHTA and CDR2 FQGNSA. Trimming took off 3 bases at V and 0 bases at J, with 8 bases between the two ends.

This clone has just one count. The rearrangement uses TRBV18 and TRBJ2-7; tentative D call: TRBD2 (5 bases). CDR3 length: 13 residues. Per germline, CDR1 KGHSH and CDR2 LQKENI. V was trimmed by 0 bases and J by 7 bases, leaving 10 bases between them. CDR3: CASSPPTTGEQYF. DNA of the CDR3: TGTGCCAGCTCACCACCCACCACGGGGGAGCAGTACTTC.

This chain uses TRBV5-1 with TRBJ1-4; TRBD1 matches at 9 bases. Germline CDR1 reads SGHRS; CDR2 reads YFSETQ. V shed 4 bases, J shed 7 bases, and the junction held 11 bases outside the gene matches. This CDR3 region has 16 residues. CDR3 in amino acids: CASSPGMDRGREKLFF. DNA for the CDR3: TGCGCCAGCAGCCCAGGGATGGACAGGGGACGTGAAAAACTGTTTTTT.

In its sample, this clone was seen a few times. V and J are TRBV19 and TRBJ1-1; the match to TRBD1 covers 8 bases. This CDR3 has 11 amino acids. CDR1 and CDR2 (germline): LNHDA, SQIVND (reference sequence). The V gene end was trimmed by 6 bases and the J gene end by 11 bases; junction bases not matched to a gene: 5. The CDR3 loop is CASRRTGRAFF. The CDR3 nucleotides are TGTGCCAGTAGAAGGACAGGGAGGGCTTTCTTT. Looking up the rest from reference TRBV19 and TRBJ1-1 gives the full variable domain: DGGITQSPKYLFRKEGQNVTLSCEQNLNHDAMYWYRQDPGQGLRLIYYSQIVNDFQKGDIAEGYSVSREKKESFPLTVTSAQKNPTAFYLCASRRTGRAFFGQGTRLTVV.

The chain carries TRBV18 and TRBJ2-7; TRBD1 might be the D (6 bases). Germline loops: CDR1 KGHSH, CDR2 LQKENI. With 4 bases removed from V and 3 bases from J, the gap between germline ends came to 10 bases. The CDR3 is 13 residues long. CDR3: CASSRDKHYEQYF. In DNA form, the CDR3 reads TGTGCCAGCTCACGGGACAAACACTACGAGCAGTACTTC.

The chain combines TRBV6-1 with TRBJ2-5; D not resolved. This CDR3 contains 13 residues. Trimming took off 3 bases at V and 1 base at J, with 6 bases between the two ends. Germline loops: CDR1 MNHNS, CDR2 SASEGT. CDR3: CASSDWVQETQYF. For the CDR3, the DNA is TGTGCCAGCAGTGATTGGGTCCAAGAGACCCAGTACTTC.

This chain joins TRBV7-6 and TRBJ2-6; D call uncertain. Between the trimmed V and J ends, which lost 4 bases and 0 bases, there was a span of 4 bases. The CDR3 extends over 14 amino acids. Germline CDR1 is SGHVS and CDR2 is FNYEAQ. In nucleotides, the CDR3 is TGTGCCAGCAGCTCGGACTCTGGGGCCAACGTCCTGACTTTC. Translation gives CASSSDSGANVLTF. The full variable domain, in which reference TRBV7-6 and TRBJ2-6 provide the parts outside the CDR3, is GAGVSQSPRYKVTKRGQDVALRCDPISGHVSLYWYRQALGQGPEFLTYFNYEAQQDKSGLPNDRFSAERPEGSISTLTIQRTEQRDSAMYRCASSSDSGANVLTFGAGSRLTVL.

This clone has only a few counts. The rearrangement links TRBV29-1 to TRBJ2-7; TRBD2 aligns across 12 bases. The CDR3 is made up of 15 amino acids. Germline V gene lookup returns CDR1 SQVTM and CDR2 ANQGSEA. V gave up 5 bases and J gave up 0 bases; unmatched junction bases: 5. CDR3 DNA sequence: TGCAGCGTTCTGCTAGCGGGAGGGGTCTCCTACGAGCAGTACTTC. Translating gives CSVLLAGGVSYEQYF.

This clone was detected ten times or more. The chain recombines TRBV6-5 with TRBJ1-5; D remains unclear. Trimming stripped 6 bases from V and 0 bases from J, with 12 bases between. CDR1 and CDR2 from the germline V gene are MNHEY and SVGAGI. This CDR3 has 15 amino acids. CDR3 bases: TGTGCCAGCAGACAAAGGGTCTATAGCAATCAGCCCCAGCATTTT. Encoded protein: CASRQRVYSNQPQHF.

The rearrangement joins TRBV5-5 to TRBJ1-3, with 7 bases identical to TRBD1. This CDR3 spans 17 amino acids. Per the germline V gene, CDR1 is SGHKS and CDR2 is YYEKEE (reference sequence). The V segment lost 1 base and the J segment 4 bases; nucleotides outside the gene matches: 11. CDR3: CASSLYFLGTDGNTIYF. The CDR3 DNA sequence: TGTGCCAGCAGCTTGTATTTCTTAGGGACAGACGGAAACACCATATATTTT.

V and J are TRBV11-2 and TRBJ2-1; no firm D call. There are 12 residues in the CDR3. The V and J ends lost 3 bases and 9 bases respectively, with 9 bases between them. CDR1 SGHAT and CDR2 FQNNGV come from the germline V gene. CDR3 sequence: CASSFPLGEQFF. In nucleotides, the CDR3 is TGTGCCAGCAGCTTCCCGCTAGGTGAGCAGTTCTTC.

The rearrangement joins TRBV6-4 to TRBJ2-3, with D hard to call. The CDR3 spans 13 residues. Germline values: CDR1 MRHNA, CDR2 SNTAGT. V dropped 2 bases and J dropped 5 bases, with 8 bases sitting between them. CDR3 nucleotide sequence: TGTGCCAGCAGTGACCGCCATTTAGATACGCAGTATTTT. It translates to CASSDRHLDTQYF.

This chain uses TRBV4-2 with TRBJ1-2, with D maybe TRBD1 (5 bases). The germline V and J ends were trimmed by 1 base and 3 bases, with 9 bases remaining between them. The CDR3 covers 14 residues. Germline V gene sequence: CDR1 LGHNA, CDR2 YNFKEQ. The CDR3 spells CASSQGPGHYGYTF. DNA for the CDR3: TGTGCCAGCAGCCAAGGCCCAGGGCACTATGGCTACACCTTC.